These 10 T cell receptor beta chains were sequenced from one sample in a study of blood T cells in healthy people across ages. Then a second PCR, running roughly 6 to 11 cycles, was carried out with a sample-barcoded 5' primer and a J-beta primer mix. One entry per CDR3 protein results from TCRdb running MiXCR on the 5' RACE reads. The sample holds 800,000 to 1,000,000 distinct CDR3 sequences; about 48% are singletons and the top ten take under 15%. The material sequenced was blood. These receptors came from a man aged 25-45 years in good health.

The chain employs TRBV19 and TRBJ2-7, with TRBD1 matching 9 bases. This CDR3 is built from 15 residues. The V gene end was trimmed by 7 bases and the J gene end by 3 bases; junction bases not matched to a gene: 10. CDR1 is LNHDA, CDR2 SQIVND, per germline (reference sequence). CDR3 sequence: CASTEAGQGIYEQYF. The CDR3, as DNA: TGTGCCAGTACCGAGGCAGGACAGGGGATCTACGAGCAGTACTTC.

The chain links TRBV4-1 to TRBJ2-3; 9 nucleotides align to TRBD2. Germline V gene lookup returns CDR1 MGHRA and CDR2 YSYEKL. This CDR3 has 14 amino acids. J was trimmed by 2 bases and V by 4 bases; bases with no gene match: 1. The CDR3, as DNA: TGCGCCAGCAGCCGCGGGGGGGACACAGATACGCAGTATTTT. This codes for CASSRGGDTDTQYF.

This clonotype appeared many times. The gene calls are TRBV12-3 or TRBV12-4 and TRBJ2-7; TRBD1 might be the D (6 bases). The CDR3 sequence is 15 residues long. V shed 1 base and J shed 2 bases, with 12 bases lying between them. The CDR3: CASSLGVTGPYEQYF. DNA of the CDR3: TGTGCCAGCAGTTTAGGGGTGACAGGCCCCTACGAGCAGTACTTC.

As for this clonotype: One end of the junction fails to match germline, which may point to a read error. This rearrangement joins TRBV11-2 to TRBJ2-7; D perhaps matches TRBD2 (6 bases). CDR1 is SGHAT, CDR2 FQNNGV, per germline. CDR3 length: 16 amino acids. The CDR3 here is CAISLDSAGSSYEQYF. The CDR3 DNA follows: TGTGCCATCAGCTTAGATAGCGCGGGGAGCTCCTACGAGCAGTACTTC.

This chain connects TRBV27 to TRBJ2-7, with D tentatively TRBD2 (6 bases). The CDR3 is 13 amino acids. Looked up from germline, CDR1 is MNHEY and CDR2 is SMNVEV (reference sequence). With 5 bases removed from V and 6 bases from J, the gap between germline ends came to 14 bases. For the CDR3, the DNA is TGTGCCAGCAGTCGCCCGGAGGGAGGCGAGCAGTACTTC. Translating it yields CASSRPEGGEQYF.

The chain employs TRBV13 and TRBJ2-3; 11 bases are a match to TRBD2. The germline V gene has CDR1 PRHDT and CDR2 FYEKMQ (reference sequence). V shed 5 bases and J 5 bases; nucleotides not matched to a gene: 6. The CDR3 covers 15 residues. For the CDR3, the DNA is TGTGCCAGCAGCCCCCCGACTAGCGGGGTAGATACGCAGTATTTT. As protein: CASSPPTSGVDTQYF. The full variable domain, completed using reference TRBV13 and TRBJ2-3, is AAGVIQSPRHLIKEKRETATLKCYPIPRHDTVYWYQQGPGQDPQFLISFYEKMQSDKGSIPDRFSAQQFSDYHSELNMSSLELGDSALYFCASSPPTSGVDTQYFGPGTRLTVL.

Written as DNA, the CDR3 is TGCAGCGCTGGGAATGCGGACACTGAAGCTTTCTTT. Translating it yields CSAGNADTEAFF. The chain is built from TRBV29-1 and TRBJ1-1; D gene unclear. Germline assignment: CDR1 SQVTM and CDR2 ANQGSEA. This CDR3 comprises 12 residues. The V end was cut by 7 bases, the J end by 3 bases, with 12 bases between.

DNA for the CDR3: TGCAGTGCTAGGTTAACAGAGACCCAGTACTTC. Protein product: CSARLTETQYF. The chain links TRBV20-1 to TRBJ2-5; D gene uncertain. Germline CDR1 reads DFQATT; CDR2 reads SNEGSKA (reference sequence). CDR3 length: 11 amino acids. The ends were cut back, 3 bases at V and 4 bases at J, with 6 bases in the middle.

The DNA of the CDR3 is TGTGCCAGCAGCGACAGGGAAACTCGCACAGATACGCAGTATTTT. It encodes CASSDRETRTDTQYF. The chain has TRBV6-6 and TRBJ2-3, with 7 bases lining up with TRBD1. With 6 bases clipped from V and 1 base from J, the junction kept 7 bases outside the gene matches. The CDR3 is made up of 15 amino acids. Germline V lookup: CDR1 MNHNY, CDR2 SVGAGI (reference sequence).

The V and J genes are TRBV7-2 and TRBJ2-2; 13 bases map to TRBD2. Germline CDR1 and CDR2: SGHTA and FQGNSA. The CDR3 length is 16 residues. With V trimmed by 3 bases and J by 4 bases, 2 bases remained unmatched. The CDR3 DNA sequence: TGTGCCAGCAGCTTTACTAGCGGGGGGGCCACCGGGGAGCTGTTTTTT. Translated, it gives CASSFTSGGATGELFF.